The sample holds a few counts of the clone carrying this T cell receptor beta chain. The source of the sample is a study of metastatic and nonmetastatic thyroid tumors. About the research overall: Repertoires from blood and tumor or nodule tissue of malignant and benign thyroid patients were compared.

TCRdb re-called the PCR reads with MiXCR. The sample has 30,000 to 40,000 clones; under 25% are singletons. With 6 bases removed from V and 7 bases from J, the gap between germline ends came to 15 bases. The CDR3 length is 13 residues. Per germline, CDR1 LGHDT and CDR2 YNNKEL (reference sequence). Thyroid surgery was preceded by no treatment in any patient. The origin of this receptor is a male donor with papillary thyroid cancer or a benign thyroid nodule (not recorded which). Some clones in this sample may be carry-over from other donors' samples. The source material was tumor tissue. The gene calls are TRBV3-1 and TRBJ1-1; no reliable D call. In nucleotides, the CDR3 is TGTGCCAGCAGTCAAAGGGTAGTGGGTGAAGCTTTCTTT. It translates to CASSQRVVGEAFF.